This note documents a single TCR beta chain sequence. Seattle patient enrollment occurred during active infection, with longitudinal follow-up thereafter. The source of the sample is a study of blood T cell repertoires in COVID-19. In the study overall: The samples span acute and convalescent COVID-19 from the United States, Italy and Spain.

Clones were sequenced by immunoSEQ multiplex PCR, and TCRdb holds only the in-frame ones, with some missing. The sample lists more than 200,000 clones, around 86% occurring once. The specimen was peripheral blood. The clonotype originates from a woman in her fifties or sixties with COVID-19, enrolled during active disease.

CDR3 protein: CASSRGGRVNTQYF. CDR3 DNA sequence: TGTGCCAGTAGTAGAGGCGGGAGGGTTAATACGCAGTATTTT. The chain carries TRBV19 and TRBJ2-3; 9 nucleotides match TRBD2. The CDR3 consists of 14 residues. From germline, CDR1 is LNHDA and CDR2 SQIVND (reference sequence). The V segment lost 4 bases and the J segment 7 bases; nucleotides outside the gene matches: 6.